This TCR beta chain was recovered during a study of T cells in Graves' hyperthyroidism and ophthalmopathy. Study-wide results and caveats: The model anticipated ophthalmopathy a median around six months pre-onset. Blood also contained most expanded thyroid clonotypes above 0.001.

TCR beta CDR3 sequences were amplified from RNA transcripts. During a first-round RT-PCR of the TCR CDR3, the HTBI primer set was used. TCRdb reprocessed the multiplex PCR reads with MiXCR, giving one entry per CDR3 protein. The table lists roughly 700,000 distinct CDR3 sequences, less than 15% of them singletons. The study defined stable Graves' hyperthyroidism as no ophthalmopathy progression within 18 months. The authors took PBMCs from roughly 9.7 ml fresh peripheral blood. This clonotype was recorded many times. Its antigen is undetermined. Per the germline V gene, CDR1 is KGHDR and CDR2 is SFDVKD. Trimming removed 7 bases from V and 3 bases from J, with 15 bases in between. The CDR3 has 15 residues.

V usage is TRBV24-1 and J usage is TRBJ2-1, with a possible D match to TRBD2 (6 bases). The receptor was isolated from a young woman with Graves' hyperthyroidism. Sequenced input: blood. CDR3 region: CATSRAEGRYNEQFF. DNA for the CDR3: TGTGCCACCAGCCGGGCGGAGGGACGCTACAATGAGCAGTTCTTC.